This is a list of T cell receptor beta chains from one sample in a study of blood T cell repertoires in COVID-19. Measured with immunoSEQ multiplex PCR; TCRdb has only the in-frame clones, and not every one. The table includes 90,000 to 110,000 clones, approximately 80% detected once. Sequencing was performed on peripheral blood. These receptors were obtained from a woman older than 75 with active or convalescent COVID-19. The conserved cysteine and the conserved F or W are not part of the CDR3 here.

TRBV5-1 ASSPALGVYSPLH
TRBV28 ASSFGTGIYGYT
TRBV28 ASSPPGDYNEQF
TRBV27 ASSLGTGVHGNQPQH
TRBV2 ASSWTVSGNTIY
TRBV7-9 ASSLRGTEAF
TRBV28 ASSLAARGYGYT
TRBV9 ASSATGYPTDTQY
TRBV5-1 ASSPLPGGAYEQY
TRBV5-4 ASSLWGNRGRTEAF
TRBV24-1 ATRPDRGSTEAF
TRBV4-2 ASSQDSGQGLRTGELF
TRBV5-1 ASSIQIATEAF
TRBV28 ASSVIKGNEQF
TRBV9 ASSVSGTGGGEQY
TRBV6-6 ASSYRGQSTDTQY
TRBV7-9 ASSPRLANILMEQY
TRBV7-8 ASSRAGTPRYQETQY
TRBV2 ASTAGRETQY
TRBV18 ASSPLAGGSSYEQY
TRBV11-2 ASSLVSSGAFRSEQF
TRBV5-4 ASSLGGDQPQH
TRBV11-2 ASSEGGGGYNEQF
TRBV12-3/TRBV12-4 ASSQTDRPEAF
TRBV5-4 ASSFYVSGANVLT
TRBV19 ASSRTSGEGEQF
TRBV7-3 ASSSSSGSYNEQF
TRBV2 ASSHPSGRF
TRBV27 ASRGRTGDQSGELF
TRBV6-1 ASSEDRYTEAF
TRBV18 ASSHRVQETQY
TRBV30 AWSVAGVYEQY
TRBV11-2 ASSLELSYEQY
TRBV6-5 ASSYAGWLDGYT
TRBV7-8 ASSRDLAAQY
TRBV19 ASTPGQGAGKLF
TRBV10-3 AIRGGTSGHTDTQY
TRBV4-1 ASSQATVSSYEQY
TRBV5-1 ASSLAESGSTDTQY
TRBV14 ASSPLLGTSGQETQY
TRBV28 ASSLSGNNEKLF
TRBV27 ASLQGNNEQF
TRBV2 ASNDRGASGANVLT
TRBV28 ASSSPRLAGQETQY
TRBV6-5 ASSLQEYYGYT
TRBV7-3 ASSAPDRVPGELF
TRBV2 ASSVKRQETQY
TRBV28 ASKRSGKGYTGELF
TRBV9 ASSETSGNEQY
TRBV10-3 AISERDREAEAF
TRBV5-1 ASSQDSSGNTIY
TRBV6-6 ASSPKQGARDNEQF
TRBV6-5 ASSRDRDHEQY
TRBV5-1 ASSTGGTEAF
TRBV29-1 SAEGQVHNEQF